This entry features one T cell receptor (beta chain) sequence. Its antigen is not known. CDR1 and CDR2 from the germline V gene are KGHSH and LQKENI. CDR3 length: 15 residues. The V and J ends lost 4 bases and 3 bases respectively, with 15 bases between them. The data belong to a study of T cell responses to AZD1222 COVID-19 vaccine. Study-level findings and limits: Among those given AZD1222, only 5 to 7 were seropositive at baseline.

The data were produced by immunoSEQ multiplex PCR, yet TCRdb's version contains in-frame clones alone and is incomplete. The sample comprises 70,000 to 90,000 clones, approximately 83% of which are singletons, and about an eighth rests with the top ten. V usage is TRBV18 and J usage is TRBJ1-1; D gene uncertain. Sequenced here: peripheral blood, sampled 28 days after the second AZD1222 dose. This clonotype was sampled from an adult who received the AZD1222 COVID-19 vaccine. The CDR3 is CASSLTEGLYTEAFF. DNA for the CDR3: TGTGCCAGCTCACTAACAGAGGGATTGTACACTGAAGCTTTCTTT.